The clone carrying this T cell receptor beta chain was recorded many times. Antigen unknown. TCRdb re-analysed the reads in MiXCR, keeping a single row per CDR3 protein. The sample includes some 300,000 distinct CDR3 sequences, around 9.1% of them seen just once. The data were taken from a study of T cell repertoires in cytomegalovirus infection. The wider study: Indications came from public TCR beta signatures; they pointed to CMV infection and to a matching HLA type.

This CDR3 contains 13 residues. Germline assignment: CDR1 SGHDN and CDR2 FVKESK. Trimming stripped 5 bases from V and 7 bases from J, with 12 bases between. Findings and caveats of the study: The study identified carriers of CMV plus the relevant HLA from cumulative public TCR beta family frequency. HLA-C-restricted, CMV-specific TCR beta clonotypes were dominant ex vivo.

The sequenced material came from PBMCs. The clonotype originates from a human donor in good health (CMV status not recorded). Some clones in this sample may be carry-over from other donors' samples. The chain combines TRBV14 with TRBJ1-5, with unresolved D. The CDR3 loop is CASSTGGQQPQHF. The CDR3 region has the DNA TGTGCCAGCAGCACTGGCGGCCAACAGCCCCAGCATTTT.